This T cell receptor beta chain was captured in a study of T cell responses to AZD1222 COVID-19 vaccine. Whole-study results and caveats: White British ancestry dominated among donors, who included more females, and clonal diversity was possibly underestimated. After the peak T cell response, and only then, were repertoires sampled.

Sequencing used immunoSEQ multiplex PCR; TCRdb keeps in-frame clones, though not all of them. The sample lists over 100,000 clones; approximately 90% were seen once. Deletions cut 2 bases from V and 4 bases from J, with 6 bases between. The CDR3 sequence is 14 residues long. Per germline, CDR1 SGHTA and CDR2 FQGNSA. Notes on this clone: Its target is not known.

The sequences come from peripheral blood, collected on day 0 of AZD1222 vaccination. The chain is built from TRBV7-2 and TRBJ1-6; tentative D call: TRBD1 (5 bases). The receptor was isolated from an adult in good health. The DNA for the CDR3 is TGTGCCAGCAGCTTACGACAGTATAATTCACCCCTCCACTTT. Protein: CASSLRQYNSPLHF.